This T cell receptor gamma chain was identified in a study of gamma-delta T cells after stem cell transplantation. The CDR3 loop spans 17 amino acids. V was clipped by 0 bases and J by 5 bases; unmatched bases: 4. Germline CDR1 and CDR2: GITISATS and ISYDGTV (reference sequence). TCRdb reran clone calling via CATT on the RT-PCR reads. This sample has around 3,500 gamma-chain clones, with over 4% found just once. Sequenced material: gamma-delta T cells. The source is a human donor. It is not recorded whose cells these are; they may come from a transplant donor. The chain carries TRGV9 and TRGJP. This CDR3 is CALWEVVEELGKKIKVF. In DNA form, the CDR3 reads TGTGCCTTGTGGGAGGTGGTGGAAGAGTTGGGCAAAAAAATCAAGGTATTT.